The 7 T cell receptor beta chains in this list originate from one sample, sequenced in a study of radiotherapy plus CTLA-4 blockade in lung cancer. Only in-frame clones appear in the TCRdb table, and some are missing; sequencing was by immunoSEQ multiplex PCR. The sample shows about 76,000 clones, about four fifths of them seen only once. The starting material was peripheral blood, obtained from a patient treated with radiotherapy plus ipilimumab. The receptors were sampled from a human donor with non-small cell lung cancer who had stable disease on radiotherapy plus ipilimumab.

This rearrangement joins TRBV5-8 to TRBJ1-5; 10 bases are a match to TRBD1. CDR1 and CDR2 from the germline V gene are SGHTS and YDEGEE. V shed 3 bases and J 2 bases; nucleotides not matched to a gene: 2. The CDR3 runs 15 residues. CDR3 sequence reads: CASSSTGGGNQPQHF. In nucleotides, the CDR3 is TGTGCCAGCAGCTCGACAGGGGGCGGCAATCAGCCCCAGCATTTT.

A single count supports this clone. The chain joins TRBV5-4 to TRBJ1-1, with 7 bases lining up with TRBD1. Per germline, CDR1 SGHNT and CDR2 YYREEE (reference sequence). Trimming at V came to 4 bases and at J to 4 bases, leaving 7 bases not matched to a gene. The CDR3 consists of 14 residues. As DNA, the CDR3 is TGTGCCAGCAGCGGCCCCCAGGGGGGCACTGAAGCTTTCTTT. Translation gives CASSGPQGGTEAFF.

The gene calls are TRBV6-5 and TRBJ1-3; D is uncertain. CDR1 is MNHEY and CDR2 is SVGAGI in the germline V gene. The CDR3 runs 15 residues. Trimming removed 5 bases at V and 0 bases at J, with 11 bases between. The chain's CDR3 is CASSRILLSGNTIYF. The CDR3 DNA sequence: TGTGCCAGCAGTCGTATATTACTCTCTGGAAACACCATATATTTT.

This chain uses TRBV4-1 with TRBJ2-7; weak D call: TRBD2 (6 bases). Germline lookup yields CDR1 MGHRA and CDR2 YSYEKL. The V end lost 0 bases, the J end lost 1 base, and 10 bases lay between the germline ends. The CDR3 is made up of 15 amino acids. The CDR3 sequence: CASSQDPGASYEQYF. In DNA, the CDR3 is TGCGCCAGCAGCCAAGATCCGGGAGCGTCCTACGAGCAGTACTTC.

This clone has a handful of counts. CDR3 sequence: CASSIASPGLAGKGEQFF. CDR3 bases: TGTGCCAGTAGTATAGCCTCCCCGGGACTAGCGGGAAAGGGCGAGCAGTTCTTC. J is TRBJ2-1 and V is TRBV19; TRBD2 matches 13 bases. The CDR3 consists of 18 residues. From germline, CDR1 is LNHDA and CDR2 SQIVND (reference sequence). Trimming at V came to 1 base and at J to 10 bases, leaving 13 bases not matched to a gene.

V is TRBV5-1 and J is TRBJ2-2, with 9 bases aligning to TRBD1. The V segment lost 0 bases and the J segment 6 bases; nucleotides outside the gene matches: 9. Germline CDR1 reads SGHRS; CDR2 reads YFSETQ. The CDR3 contains 17 residues. This chain's CDR3 is CASSLDRTGVYAGELFF. CDR3 nucleotide sequence: TGCGCCAGCAGCTTGGATAGGACAGGGGTCTATGCCGGGGAGCTGTTTTTT.

V usage is TRBV27 and J usage is TRBJ2-5; TRBD2 matches at 12 bases. After removal of 5 bases from V and 1 base from J, the junction contained 2 bases not matched to a gene. The CDR3 is 15 amino acids. The germline V gene encodes CDR1 MNHEY and CDR2 SMNVEV (reference sequence). The CDR3: CASSMTSGGQETQYF. For the CDR3, the DNA is TGTGCCAGCAGTATGACTAGCGGGGGCCAAGAGACCCAGTACTTC.